This entry lists 3 T cell receptor beta chains sequenced from one sample in a study of regulatory T cells in long-lasting Graves disease (dated by TCRdb to the early 2020s). The library was made by multiplex PCR. The run used an Illumina HiSeq 4000. CDR3 regions were amplified by Arm-PCR with iRepertoire HTBI primers to construct TCR beta libraries. TCRdb reprocessing: public reads trimmed at Q25 with fastp, clones called with MiXCR, in-frame beta chains kept. Entries that share a CDR3 protein sequence are merged under the most common genes and DNA. For this sample there are more than 650,000 distinct CDR3 sequences; around 32% appear just once. In total, the top ten clones hold under 55% of the sample. According to the study, the label for this sample's time point signals: persistent/refractory GD, antithyroid drugs over 5 years with positive TRAb. For both TCR sequencing and RNA sequencing, RNA was extracted from PBMCs using TRIzol.

The sequencing here drew on peripheral blood mononuclear cells (PBMCs), taken when the disease was refractory, from a patient treated with antithyroid drugs. These receptor sequences come from a female donor with Graves disease.

This clonotype was counted between two and nine times. The chain uses TRBV28 and TRBJ1-6; tentative D call: TRBD1 (5 bases). The CDR3 covers 15 residues. Trimming took off 3 bases at V and 6 bases at J, with 12 bases between the two ends. Germline CDR1 is MDHEN and CDR2 is SYDVKM. The CDR3 protein is CASSFMGRLNSPLHF. CDR3 DNA: TGTGCCAGCAGTTTTATGGGACGGCTTAATTCACCCCTCCACTTT. The full variable domain, rest sourced from reference TRBV28 and TRBJ1-6, is DVKVTQSSRYLVKRTGEKVFLECVQDMDHENMFWYRQDPGLGLRLIYFSYDVKMKEKGDIPEGYSVSREKKERFSLILESASTNQTSMYLCASSFMGRLNSPLHFGNGTRLTVT.

This clonotype was recorded at least ten times. The chain is built from TRBV2 and TRBJ2-7, with 8 nucleotides matching TRBD2. Germline values: CDR1 SNHLY, CDR2 FYNNEI. This CDR3 spans 14 amino acids. Trimming removed 3 bases from V and 2 bases from J; junction bases left unmatched: 3. CDR3 DNA: TGTGCCAGCAGTGAGATCGGGGGGGCCTACGAGCAGTACTTC. Its protein is CASSEIGGAYEQYF.

The chain combines TRBV5-1 with TRBJ1-1; no reliable D call. The CDR3 is 13 amino acids. Trimming took off 0 bases at V and 4 bases at J, with 7 bases between the two ends. Germline V gives CDR1 SGHRS, CDR2 YFSETQ. The CDR3 sequence is CASSLELITEAFF. Here the CDR3 DNA reads TGCGCCAGCAGCTTGGAACTGATCACTGAAGCTTTCTTT.